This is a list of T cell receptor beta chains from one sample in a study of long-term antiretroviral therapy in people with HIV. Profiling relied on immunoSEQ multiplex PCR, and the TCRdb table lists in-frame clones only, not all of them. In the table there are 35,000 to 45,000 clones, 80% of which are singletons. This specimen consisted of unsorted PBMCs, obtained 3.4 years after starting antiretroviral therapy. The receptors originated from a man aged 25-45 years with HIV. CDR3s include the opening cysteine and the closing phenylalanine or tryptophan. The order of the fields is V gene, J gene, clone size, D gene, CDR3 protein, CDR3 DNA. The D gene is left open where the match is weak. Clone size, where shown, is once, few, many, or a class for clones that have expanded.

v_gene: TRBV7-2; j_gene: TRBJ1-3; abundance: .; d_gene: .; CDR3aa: CASSLQVGDTIYF; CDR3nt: TGTGCCAGCAGCTTGCAGGTCGGGGACACCATATATTTT
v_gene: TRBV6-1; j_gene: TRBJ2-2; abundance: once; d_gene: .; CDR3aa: CASSDTRPGVGELFF; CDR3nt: TGTGCCAGCAGCGACACGCGGCCGGGAGTCGGGGAGCTGTTTTTT
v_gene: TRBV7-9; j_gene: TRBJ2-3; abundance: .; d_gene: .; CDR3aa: CASSLAVASTDTQYF; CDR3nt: TGTGCCAGCAGCTTAGCGGTCGCTAGCACAGATACGCAGTATTTT
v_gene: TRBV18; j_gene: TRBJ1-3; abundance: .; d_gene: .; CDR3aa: CASSPYQAGSGNTIYF; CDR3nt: TGTGCCAGCTCACCATACCAGGCCGGCTCTGGAAACACCATATATTTT
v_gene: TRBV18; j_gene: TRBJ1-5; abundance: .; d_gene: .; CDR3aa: CASSPQRGDQPQHF; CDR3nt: TGTGCCAGCTCACCCCAAAGGGGAGATCAGCCCCAGCATTTT
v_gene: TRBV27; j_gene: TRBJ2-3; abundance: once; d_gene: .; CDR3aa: CASGKSTSTDTQYF; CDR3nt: TGTGCCAGCGGTAAATCAACTAGCACAGATACGCAGTATTTT
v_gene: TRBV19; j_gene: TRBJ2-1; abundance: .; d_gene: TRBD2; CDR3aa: CASTPLAGGFYEQFF; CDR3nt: TGTGCCAGTACCCCGCTAGCGGGAGGTTTCTATGAGCAGTTCTTC
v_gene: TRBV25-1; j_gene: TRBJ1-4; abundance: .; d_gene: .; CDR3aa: CASSEQANEKLFF; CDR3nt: TGTGCCAGCAGTGAACAGGCTAATGAAAAACTGTTTTTT
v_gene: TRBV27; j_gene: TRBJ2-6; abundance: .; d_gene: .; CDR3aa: CASTYGAGANVLTF; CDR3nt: TGTGCCAGCACCTACGGGGCTGGGGCCAACGTCCTGACTTTC
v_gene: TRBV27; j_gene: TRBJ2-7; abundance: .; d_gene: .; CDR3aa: CASSPLGSASPYEQYF; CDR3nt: TGTGCCAGCAGTCCCCTGGGGAGCGCGTCCCCCTACGAGCAGTACTTC
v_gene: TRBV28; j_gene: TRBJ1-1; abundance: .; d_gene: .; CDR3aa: CASSDPQGPAFF; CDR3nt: TGTGCCAGCAGCGACCCTCAGGGGCCAGCTTTCTTT
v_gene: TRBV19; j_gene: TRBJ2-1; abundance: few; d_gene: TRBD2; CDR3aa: CASSIGLAGVNEQFF; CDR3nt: TGTGCCAGTAGTATAGGACTAGCGGGAGTAAATGAGCAGTTCTTC
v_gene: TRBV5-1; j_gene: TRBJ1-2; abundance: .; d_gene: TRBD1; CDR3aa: CASSLALTGGNGYTF; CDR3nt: TGCGCCAGCAGCTTGGCCTTGACAGGGGGCAATGGCTACACCTTC
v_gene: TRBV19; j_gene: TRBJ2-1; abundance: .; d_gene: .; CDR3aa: CASTSGPNEQFF; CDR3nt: TGTGCCAGTACCAGCGGGCCAAATGAGCAGTTCTTC
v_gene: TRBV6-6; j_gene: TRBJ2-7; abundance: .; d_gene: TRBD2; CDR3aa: CASSYTDGLAGDEQYF; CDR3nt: TGTGCCAGCAGTTACACTGACGGACTAGCGGGAGACGAGCAGTACTTC
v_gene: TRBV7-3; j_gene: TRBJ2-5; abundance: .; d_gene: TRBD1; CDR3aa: CASSLSGGRETQYF; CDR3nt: TGTGCCAGCAGCTTATCAGGGGGTAGAGAGACCCAGTACTTC
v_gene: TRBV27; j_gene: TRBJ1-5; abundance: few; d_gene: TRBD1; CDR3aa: CASIRDRENSNQPQHF; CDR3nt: TGTGCCAGCATTCGGGACAGGGAAAATAGCAATCAGCCCCAGCATTTT
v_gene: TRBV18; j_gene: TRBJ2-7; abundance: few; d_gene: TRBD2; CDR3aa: CASSPPTSGSPVAEQYF; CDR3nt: TGTGCCAGCTCACCACCGACTAGCGGGAGTCCCGTTGCCGAGCAGTACTTC
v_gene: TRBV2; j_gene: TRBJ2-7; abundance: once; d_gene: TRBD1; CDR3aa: CASSEPQDRPGFYEQYF; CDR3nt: TGTGCCAGCAGTGAACCCCAGGACAGGCCGGGATTCTACGAGCAGTACTTC
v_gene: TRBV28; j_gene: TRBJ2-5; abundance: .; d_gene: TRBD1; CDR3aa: CASSSIDRGHQETQYF; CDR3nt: TGTGCCAGCAGTTCCATCGACAGGGGCCACCAAGAGACCCAGTACTTC
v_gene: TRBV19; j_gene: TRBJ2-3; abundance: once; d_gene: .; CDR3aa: CASSMRLVGTDTQYF; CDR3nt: TGTGCCAGTAGTATGCGGCTAGTGGGAACAGATACGCAGTATTTT
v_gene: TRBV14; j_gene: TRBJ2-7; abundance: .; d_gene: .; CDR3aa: CASSHQRGTYEQYF; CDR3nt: TGTGCCAGCAGCCACCAACGGGGTACCTACGAGCAGTACTTC
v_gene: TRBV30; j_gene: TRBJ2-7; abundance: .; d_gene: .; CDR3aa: CAWSVASYEQYF; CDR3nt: TGTGCCTGGAGTGTGGCTTCCTACGAGCAGTACTTC
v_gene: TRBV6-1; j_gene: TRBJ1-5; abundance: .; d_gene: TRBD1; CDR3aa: CASSEGQGMNQPQHF; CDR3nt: TGTGCCAGCAGTGAAGGACAGGGAATGAATCAGCCCCAGCATTTT
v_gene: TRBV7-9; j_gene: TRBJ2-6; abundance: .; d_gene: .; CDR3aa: CASSLKRAGGANVLTF; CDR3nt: TGTGCCAGCAGCTTAAAGCGGGCAGGTGGGGCCAACGTCCTGACTTTC
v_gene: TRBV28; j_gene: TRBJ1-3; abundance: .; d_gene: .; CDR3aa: CASSFLGISSGNTIYF; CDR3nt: TGTGCCAGCAGTTTTTTAGGGATAAGCTCTGGAAACACCATATATTTT